This T cell receptor beta chain comes out of a study of cytotoxic CD8 clonotypes in ibrutinib-treated CLL. The overall study: Following a median approximately eleven months of treatment, with a range of 6 to 36, response samples were taken. Study-wide findings and caveats: Public clonotypes showed up rarely, and on treatment they shrank or held steady.

Depth targeted 1 in 200,000 to 1 in 1 million T cells, averaging 10x coverage per clonotype. This table comes from immunoSEQ multiplex PCR, and its TCRdb copy is limited to in-frame clones, with some not included. The sample lists about 92,000 clones; roughly three quarters were seen once. Germline CDR1 is SGHTA and CDR2 is FQGNSA. V gave up 1 base and J gave up 3 bases, with 13 bases separating them. The CDR3 totals 15 residues. On this clone itself: Its antigen is currently unknown.

The chain carries TRBV7-2 and TRBJ2-7; perhaps TRBD1 as D (7 bases). This sequence originates from a human donor with chronic lymphocytic leukemia. Source: PBMCs, taken after 24 months of ibrutinib treatment. CDR3 amino acids: CASSLGRGRLYEQYF. Written as DNA, the CDR3 is TGTGCCAGCAGCTTAGGCAGGGGGAGGCTCTACGAGCAGTACTTC. The variable domain in full, with the rest retrieved from reference TRBV7-2 and TRBJ2-7, is GAGVSQSPSNKVTEKGKDVELRCDPISGHTALYWYRQSLGQGLEFLIYFQGNSAPDKSGLPSDRFSAERTGGSVSTLTIQRTQQEDSAVYLCASSLGRGRLYEQYFGPGTRLTVT.